Listed below are T cell receptor beta chains from one sample, sequenced in a study of T cell responses to AZD1222 COVID-19 vaccine. The repertoire was sequenced with immunoSEQ multiplex PCR; TCRdb's copy has only in-frame clones and lacks some. The table has 150,000 to 200,000 clones, 94% seen once. Material: peripheral blood, obtained 28 days after the second AZD1222 dose. These receptors were taken from an adult who received the AZD1222 COVID-19 vaccine. The conserved cysteine and the conserved F or W are not part of the CDR3 here.

TRBJ2-1 TRBV20-1 SASTQTLAGEQF
TRBJ2-1 TRBV27 ASSYGTSGYNEQF
TRBJ1-1 TRBV12-1 ASSSAENLNTEAF
TRBJ1-6 TRBV21-1 ASSDGGWSSPLH
TRBJ1-3 TRBV12-3/TRBV12-4 ASSRVGNTIY
TRBJ2-2 TRBV28 ASSLMGQGTGELF
TRBJ2-2 TRBV6-5 ASSSRTYSTGELF
TRBJ2-7 TRBV2 ASRFQGGAYEQY
TRBJ1-2 TRBV7-9 ASSPRTGLNYGYT
TRBJ2-7 TRBV6-5 ASGGASYEQY
TRBJ2-1 TRBV5-8 ASSLLRNEQF
TRBJ2-3 TRBV6-1 ASSEALAGGTDTQY
TRBJ1-4 TRBV7-8 ASSVNPGNEKLF
TRBJ1-2 TRBV6-5 ASSYSGQGRGYT
TRBJ1-3 TRBV6-1 ASLPSGGGGNTIY
TRBJ1-1 TRBV5-6 ASSTGQGRAF
TRBJ2-3 TRBV2 ASTGGLVVDTQY
TRBJ1-5 TRBV23-1 ASSQQKGGDRGTASNQPQH
TRBJ1-2 TRBV28 ASSPLADYGYT
TRBJ1-1 TRBV5-6 ASSFMGSTEAF
TRBJ1-5 TRBV14 ASSQGPGKH
TRBJ2-2 TRBV6-4 ASSDRPLGELF
TRBJ1-1 TRBV11-2 ASSSPRGAITEAF
TRBJ2-2 TRBV7-8 ASSSRQGRVAGELF
TRBJ2-3 TRBV6-4 ASSAMSRGGDTQY
TRBJ2-7 TRBV6-6 ASRRGRGNEQY
TRBJ2-3 TRBV7-9 ASSLGFSADTQY
TRBJ2-1 TRBV5-5 ASSVGLAGGDNEQF
TRBJ1-1 TRBV7-9 ASSSGISLTDTEAF
TRBJ1-1 TRBV18 ASSQPTGKNTEAF
TRBJ2-7 TRBV6-5 ASKRAASTYEQY
TRBJ1-2 TRBV11-2 ASSSNGRNYGYT
TRBJ2-1 TRBV5-6 ASSLRTGGSNEQF
TRBJ1-5 TRBV27 ASSFAQPNQPQH
TRBJ1-2 TRBV10-3 AISATAGVGGYT
TRBJ2-5 TRBV7-2 ASSLGGMVGETQY
TRBJ1-4 TRBV15 ATSRDPAAGLGWDEKLF
TRBJ2-4 TRBV4-1 ASAPGTTLAKNIQY
TRBJ1-2 TRBV18 ASSPLSGGGGYGYT
TRBJ2-7 TRBV7-2 ASSPIWTSGRAVPHEQY
TRBJ2-1 TRBV23-1 ASSQSDTLTRSLVF
TRBJ2-3 TRBV18 ASSPPPAGGRVADTQY
TRBJ1-3 TRBV12-3/TRBV12-4 ASSMGRGNTIY
TRBJ1-2 TRBV12-3/TRBV12-4 ASRPVAVPGYT
TRBJ2-5 TRBV2 ASSLDRGETQY
TRBJ2-1 TRBV6-2/TRBV6-3 ASSYSTGAGSRGNEQF
TRBJ2-3 TRBV25-1 ASSSLAESTDTQY
TRBJ1-5 TRBV7-9 ASSTTGLEQPQH
TRBJ1-5 TRBV7-9 ASSLQGGQPQH